This entry lists 14 T cell receptor beta chains sequenced from one sample in a study of CD8 T cells in ankylosing spondylitis. Notes on the study in general: Several highly homologous variants formed a TCR beta motif that appeared characteristic of ankylosing spondylitis blood.

These receptors' antigens are unknown. TCRdb processed the 5' RACE reads anew with MiXCR; each CDR3 protein has one entry. The sample includes about 840,000 distinct CDR3 sequences, roughly 12% of them seen just once. The sequenced material came from blood, either unsorted or a sorted T cell fraction (not recorded which). The receptor source for this set is a male donor with ankylosing spondylitis.

The V gene is TRBV5-1, the J gene TRBJ2-1, with a possible D match to TRBD2 (5 bases). The CDR3 is 15 residues long. Germline V gene sequence: CDR1 SGHRS, CDR2 YFSETQ. Trimming stripped 1 base from V and 7 bases from J, with 15 bases between. This CDR3 reads CASSLTSTQRNEQFF. The CDR3, as DNA: TGCGCCAGCAGCTTGACGTCTACCCAGCGGAATGAGCAGTTCTTC.

The chain has TRBV28 and TRBJ1-2; unclear D gene. This CDR3 spans 15 amino acids. Germline V gene sequence: CDR1 MDHEN, CDR2 SYDVKM. The ends were cut back, 5 bases at V and 0 bases at J, with 13 bases in the middle. The CDR3 reads CASSPPDATNYGYTF. The CDR3 bases are TGTGCCAGCAGTCCCCCCGACGCTACTAACTATGGCTACACCTTC.

The table lists this clonotype with many counts. V is TRBV29-1 and J is TRBJ2-5, with 7 bases that match TRBD2. The CDR3 consists of 13 residues. Germline V gene data show CDR1 as SQVTM and CDR2 as ANQGSEA. The ends lost 5 bases at V and 2 bases at J; junction bases unmatched: 5. CDR3 loop: CSVRLAAQETQYF. The CDR3 bases are TGCAGCGTTCGACTAGCAGCACAAGAGACCCAGTACTTC.

This clonotype was recorded many times. This chain joins TRBV29-1 and TRBJ2-7; 8 positions agree with TRBD1. The CDR3 sequence is 17 residues long. Germline CDR1 reads SQVTM; CDR2 reads ANQGSEA. The trim removed 2 bases at V and 0 bases at J, leaving 12 bases unmatched. The CDR3 reads CSVEFTTRDRSSYEQYF. The CDR3 nucleotides are TGCAGCGTTGAATTCACTACCCGGGACAGGAGCTCCTACGAGCAGTACTTC.

The gene calls are TRBV20-1 and TRBJ2-7; TRBD1 or TRBD2 may be the D gene (5 bases each). Trimming removed 4 bases at V and 6 bases at J, with 16 bases between. This CDR3 has 13 amino acids. Germline-derived CDR1 and CDR2 are DFQATT and SNEGSKA (reference sequence). CDR3 sequence reads: CSATGFGAIEQYF. DNA of the CDR3: TGCAGTGCTACGGGGTTCGGGGCGATCGAGCAGTACTTC.

This clonotype was observed a handful of times. V usage is TRBV7-2 and J usage is TRBJ2-5; TRBD2 agrees at 7 bases. Germline values: CDR1 SGHTA, CDR2 FQGNSA. Unmatched junction bases numbered 7, after V lost 2 bases and J lost 4 bases. The CDR3 runs 15 residues. In DNA, the CDR3 is TGTGCCAGCAGCTTAACCCGGGAGGTGTCAGAGACCCAGTACTTC. Translation: CASSLTREVSETQYF.

This clonotype was recorded at least ten times. The chain recombines TRBV5-1 with TRBJ2-3, with D perhaps matching TRBD1 or TRBD2 (5 bases each). Trimming took off 4 bases at V and 2 bases at J, with 17 bases between the two ends. The germline CDR1 and CDR2 sequences are SGHRS and YFSETQ. The CDR3 extends over 16 amino acids. The CDR3 is CASSPGTLSDTDTQYF. The CDR3 nucleotides are TGCGCCAGCAGCCCGGGGACCCTATCGGACACAGATACGCAGTATTTT.

The chain employs TRBV7-2 and TRBJ2-1; TRBD2 agrees at 7 bases. Per the germline V gene, CDR1 is SGHTA and CDR2 is FQGNSA. The CDR3 loop spans 17 amino acids. The junction had 13 bases not matched to a gene; V was cut back by 0 bases and J by 8 bases. In DNA form, the CDR3 reads TGTGCCAGCAGCTTAGCCTCTAGCGGAGCCTGGAAGTATGAGCAGTTCTTC. Residues: CASSLASSGAWKYEQFF.

This clonotype has only a few counts. The rearrangement uses TRBV12-3 or TRBV12-4 and TRBJ1-5, with 8 bases fitting TRBD1. The CDR3 is made up of 15 amino acids. V shed 2 bases, J shed 7 bases, and the junction held 7 bases outside the gene matches. The CDR3 nucleotides read TGTGCCAGCAGTTTATCCCCAGGGGGCGTACAGCCCCAGCATTTT. It yields the protein CASSLSPGGVQPQHF.

The gene calls are TRBV20-1 and TRBJ1-3, with D perhaps matching TRBD1 (5 bases). Per the germline V gene, CDR1 is DFQATT and CDR2 is SNEGSKA (reference sequence). V gave up 5 bases and J gave up 0 bases, with 8 bases separating them. This CDR3 has 13 residues. CDR3 sequence reads: CSAGTFSGNTIYF. The CDR3, as DNA: TGCAGTGCTGGGACCTTCTCTGGAAACACCATATATTTT.

This chain uses TRBV25-1 with TRBJ2-2, with 7 bases that match TRBD1. J was trimmed by 4 bases and V by 6 bases; bases with no gene match: 8. The V gene's germline CDR1 is MGHDK and CDR2 SYGVNS. The CDR3 totals 15 residues. The CDR3, as DNA: TGTGCCAGCAGCCGACAGGGTACGGGCACCGGGGAGCTGTTTTTT. Its protein product is CASSRQGTGTGELFF.

The chain combines TRBV18 with TRBJ2-3; D not resolved. This CDR3 comprises 13 residues. V shed 10 bases and J shed 4 bases, with 15 bases lying between them. Germline V gene sequence: CDR1 KGHSH, CDR2 LQKENI. The chain's CDR3 is CATSSGRPDTQYF. CDR3 DNA: TGTGCCACCTCCTCTGGACGCCCAGATACGCAGTATTTT. Filled out from reference TRBV18 and TRBJ2-3, the complete variable domain reads NAGVMQNPRHLVRRRGQEARLRCSPMKGHSHVYWYRQLPEEGLKFMVYLQKENIIDESGMPKERFSAEFPKEGPSILRIQQVVRGDSAAYFCATSSGRPDTQYFGPGTRLTVL.

This clonotype was seen a few times. This chain joins TRBV11-2 and TRBJ2-3, with TRBD1 matching over 10 bases. This CDR3 comprises 18 residues. After removal of 1 base from V and 6 bases from J, the junction contained 13 bases not matched to a gene. In germline, CDR1 is SGHAT, CDR2 FQNNGV. DNA for the CDR3: TGTGCCAGCAGCTTAGTAGCCTTCGGACAGGGGGATATGGATACGCAGTATTTT. Its protein product is CASSLVAFGQGDMDTQYF.

This rearrangement joins TRBV20-1 to TRBJ2-2, with D tentatively TRBD1 (5 bases). The CDR3 has 15 residues. Germline CDR1 DFQATT, CDR2 SNEGSKA (reference sequence). The germline V and J ends were trimmed by 2 bases and 2 bases, with 12 bases remaining between them. The CDR3 region has the DNA TGCAGTGCTAGACGCGCCCAGGGAAACACCGGGGAGCTGTTTTTT. Encoded protein: CSARRAQGNTGELFF.